This T cell receptor (beta chain) was sequenced in a study of cytomegalovirus exposure and HLA in healthy donors. 60 Vbeta and 13 Jbeta primers were used in PCR. TCRdb's table, derived via immunoSEQ multiplex PCR, lists solely in-frame clones and lacks some. The table lists about 190,000 clones, 60% to 85% of them singletons. The source material was PBMCs. This clonotype originated in a young woman in good health and CMV-seronegative.

The CDR3 nucleotides read TGCGCCAGCAGCCTGACCTCCGGGACAGGGGTACCCATCGCCATATATTTT. Residues: CASSLTSGTGVPIAIYF. The chain combines TRBV5-1 with TRBJ1-3, with 10 bases identical to TRBD1. CDR1 is SGHRS, CDR2 YFSETQ, per germline. CDR3 size: 17 residues. Trimming removed 4 bases from V and 11 bases from J; junction bases left unmatched: 18.